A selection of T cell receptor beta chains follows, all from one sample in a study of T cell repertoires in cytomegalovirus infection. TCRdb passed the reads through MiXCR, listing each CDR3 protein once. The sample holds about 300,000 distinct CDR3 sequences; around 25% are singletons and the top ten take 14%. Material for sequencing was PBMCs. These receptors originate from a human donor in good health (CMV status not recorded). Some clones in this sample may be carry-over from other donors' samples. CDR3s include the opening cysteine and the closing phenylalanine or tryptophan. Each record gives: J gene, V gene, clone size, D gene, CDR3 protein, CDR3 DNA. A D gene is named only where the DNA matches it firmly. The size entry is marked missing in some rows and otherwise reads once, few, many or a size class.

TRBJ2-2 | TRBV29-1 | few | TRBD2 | CSVRSGGASGELFF | TGCAGCGTTCGTAGCGGGGGGGCCTCCGGGGAGCTGTTTTTT
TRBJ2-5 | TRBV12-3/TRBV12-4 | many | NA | CASTTRDPRFEAQYF | TGTGCCAGCACCACCCGGGACCCCCGGTTTGAGGCCCAGTACTTC
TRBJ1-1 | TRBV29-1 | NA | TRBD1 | CSAVRTGEAFF | TGCAGCGCGGTACGGACAGGCGAAGCTTTCTTT
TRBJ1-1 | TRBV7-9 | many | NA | CASKRGNGEAFF | TGTGCCAGCAAGAGGGGGAACGGTGAAGCTTTCTTT
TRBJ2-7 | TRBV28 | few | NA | CASSSLPVPDEQYF | TGTGCCAGCAGTTCACTCCCGGTCCCCGACGAGCAGTACTTC
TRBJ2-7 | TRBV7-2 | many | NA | CASSRGFFKQYF | TGTGCCAGCAGCCGGGGATTTTTCAAGCAGTACTTC
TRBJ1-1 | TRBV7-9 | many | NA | CASSYGETEAFF | TGTGCCAGCAGTTATGGGGAGACTGAAGCTTTCTTT
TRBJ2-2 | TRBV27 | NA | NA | CASSSGLSRLNTGELFF | TGTGCCAGCAGTTCGGGACTTTCTCGACTGAACACCGGGGAGCTGTTTTTT
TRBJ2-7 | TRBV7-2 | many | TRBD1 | CASSLNRGPYEQYF | TGTGCCAGCAGCTTAAACAGGGGACCCTACGAGCAGTACTTC
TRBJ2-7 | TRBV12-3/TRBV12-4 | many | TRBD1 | CANPRDSSYEQYF | TGTGCCAACCCCCGGGACAGCTCCTACGAGCAGTACTTC
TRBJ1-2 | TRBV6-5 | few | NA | CASRRDSWGYTF | TGTGCCAGCAGGAGAGACAGCTGGGGCTACACCTTC
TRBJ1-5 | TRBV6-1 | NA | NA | CASRQVNQPQHF | TGTGCCAGCAGACAGGTCAATCAGCCCCAGCATTTT
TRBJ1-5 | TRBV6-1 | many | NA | CASSGGYGNQPQHF | TGTGCCAGCAGTGGCGGATACGGCAATCAGCCCCAGCATTTT
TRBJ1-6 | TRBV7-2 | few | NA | CAGGNYNSPLHF | TGTGCGGGGGGGAACTATAATTCACCCCTCCACTTT
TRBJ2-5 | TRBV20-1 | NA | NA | CSPRPAEVQTQYF | TGCAGTCCGAGACCCGCCGAAGTCCAGACCCAGTACTTC
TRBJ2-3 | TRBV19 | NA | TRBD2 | CASSIGLAADTQYF | TGTGCCAGTAGTATAGGACTAGCGGCAGATACGCAGTATTTT
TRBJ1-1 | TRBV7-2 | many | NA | CASSFLDLSLGAFF | TGTGCCAGCAGCTTCCTGGACCTCTCACTGGGGGCTTTCTTT
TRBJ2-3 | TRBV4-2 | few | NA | CASRLRTIPGGTDTQYF | TGTGCCAGCAGACTCCGGACTATCCCAGGGGGCACAGATACGCAGTATTTT
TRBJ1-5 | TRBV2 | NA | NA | CASITDRSANQPQHF | TGTGCCAGCATAACCGACAGGAGCGCCAATCAGCCCCAGCATTTT
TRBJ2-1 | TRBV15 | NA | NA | CATSREGGTLYNEQFF | TGTGCCACCAGCAGAGAGGGGGGGACATTATACAATGAGCAGTTCTTC
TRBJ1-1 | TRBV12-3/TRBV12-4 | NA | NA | CASILRGEAFF | TGTGCCAGCATTCTAAGGGGGGAAGCTTTCTTT
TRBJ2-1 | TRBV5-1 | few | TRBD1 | CASSLRGQGADNEQFF | TGCGCCAGCAGCTTAAGAGGACAGGGGGCTGACAATGAGCAGTTCTTC
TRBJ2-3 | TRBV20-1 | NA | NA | CSAPPPSASTDTQYF | TGCAGTGCCCCCCCCCCTAGCGCCAGCACAGATACGCAGTATTTT
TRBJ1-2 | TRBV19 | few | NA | CASRANANYGYTF | TGTGCCAGCCGGGCAAACGCTAACTATGGCTACACCTTC
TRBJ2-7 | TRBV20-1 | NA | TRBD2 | CSARGFPPAGLVYEQYF | TGCAGTGCTAGAGGCTTCCCCCCAGCGGGACTTGTCTACGAGCAGTACTTC
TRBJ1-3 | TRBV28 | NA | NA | CASSRAGDSGNTIYF | TGTGCCAGCAGTAGGGCAGGAGACTCTGGAAACACCATATATTTT
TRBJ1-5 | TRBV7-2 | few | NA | CASSLGAKYQPQHF | TGTGCCAGCAGCTTAGGGGCCAAATATCAGCCCCAGCATTTT
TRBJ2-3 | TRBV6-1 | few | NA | CASYVRAGADTQYF | TGTGCCAGCTATGTTAGGGCCGGGGCAGATACGCAGTATTTT
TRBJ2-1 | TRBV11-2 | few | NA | CASSLVGGSNEQFF | TGTGCCAGCAGCTTGGTCGGGGGCAGTAATGAGCAGTTCTTC
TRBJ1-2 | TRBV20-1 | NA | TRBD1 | CSATDRGLVGYTF | TGCAGTGCTACAGACAGGGGTTTGGTTGGCTACACCTTC
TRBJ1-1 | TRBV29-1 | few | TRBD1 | CSVDSGTANTEAFF | TGCAGCGTTGACTCGGGGACAGCGAACACTGAAGCTTTCTTT
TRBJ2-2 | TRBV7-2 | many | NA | CASSLRSTLGGELFF | TGTGCCAGCAGCTTAAGGTCTACCCTAGGCGGGGAGCTGTTTTTT
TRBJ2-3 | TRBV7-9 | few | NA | CASSLLRPIPDTQYF | TGTGCCAGCAGCTTACTCCGGCCTATCCCCGATACGCAGTATTTT
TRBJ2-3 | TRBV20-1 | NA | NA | CSARDGRKGDTDTQYF | TGCAGTGCTAGAGATGGACGAAAAGGGGACACAGATACGCAGTATTTT
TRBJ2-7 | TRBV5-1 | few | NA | CASSRRSHTSYEQYF | TGCGCCAGCAGCCGGCGATCACACACCAGCTACGAGCAGTACTTC
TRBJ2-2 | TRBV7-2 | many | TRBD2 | CASSQTSGTTGELFF | TGTGCCAGCAGTCAAACTAGCGGGACGACCGGGGAGCTGTTTTTT
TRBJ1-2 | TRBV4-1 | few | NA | CASSQGSGGKAGYTF | TGCGCCAGCAGCCAAGGGTCCGGTGGAAAAGCAGGCTACACCTTC
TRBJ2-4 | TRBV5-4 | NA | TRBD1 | CASSPPGQLAKNIQYF | TGTGCCAGCAGCCCACCGGGACAGTTAGCCAAAAACATTCAGTACTTC
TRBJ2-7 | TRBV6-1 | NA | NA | CASSPGTDTYEQYF | TGTGCCAGCAGCCCCGGGACGGACACCTACGAGCAGTACTTC
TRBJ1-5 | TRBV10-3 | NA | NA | CAISESVDGDQPQHF | TGTGCCATCAGTGAGTCGGTTGACGGTGATCAGCCCCAGCATTTT
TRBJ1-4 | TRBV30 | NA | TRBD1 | CAWAWTGVHEKLFF | TGTGCCTGGGCCTGGACAGGGGTACATGAAAAACTGTTTTTT
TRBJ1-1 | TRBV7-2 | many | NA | CASSYLGLNTEAFF | TGTGCCAGCAGCTATCTGGGCCTGAACACTGAAGCTTTCTTT
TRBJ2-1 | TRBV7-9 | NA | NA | CAIEQTGEQFF | TGTGCCATCGAGCAGACCGGTGAGCAGTTCTTC
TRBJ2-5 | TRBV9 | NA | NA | CASSASGTKETQYF | TGTGCCAGCAGCGCCTCCGGGACCAAAGAGACCCAGTACTTC
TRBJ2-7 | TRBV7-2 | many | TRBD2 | CASCTEGTSVYEQYF | TGTGCCAGCTGCACCGAGGGGACTAGCGTTTATGAGCAGTACTTC
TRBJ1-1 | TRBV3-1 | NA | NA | CASSQNRKTEAFF | TGTGCCAGCAGCCAAAATCGGAAAACTGAAGCTTTCTTT
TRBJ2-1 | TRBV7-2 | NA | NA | CASSEAAPAGNEQFF | TGTGCCAGCAGCGAGGCGGCCCCTGCTGGAAATGAGCAGTTCTTC
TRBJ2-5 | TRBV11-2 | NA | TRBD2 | CASSPPGSGGFLETQYF | TGTGCCAGCAGCCCTCCGGGTAGCGGGGGTTTTTTAGAGACCCAGTACTTC
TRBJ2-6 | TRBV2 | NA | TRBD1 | CASRLTGGATGANVLTF | TGTGCCAGCAGATTGACAGGGGGCGCGACTGGGGCCAACGTCCTGACTTTC
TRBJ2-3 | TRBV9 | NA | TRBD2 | CASSLLAGASTDTQYF | TGTGCCAGCAGCCTCTTAGCGGGAGCCTCCACAGATACGCAGTATTTT
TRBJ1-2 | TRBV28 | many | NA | CASSRDISYDGYTF | TGTGCCAGCAGCCGGGACATTTCTTACGATGGCTACACCTTC
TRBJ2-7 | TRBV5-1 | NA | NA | CASSRTGIEQYF | TGCGCCAGCAGCCGTACAGGAATCGAGCAGTACTTC
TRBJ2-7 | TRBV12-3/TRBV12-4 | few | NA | CASSLDTEQYF | TGTGCCAGCAGTTTAGATACCGAGCAGTACTTC
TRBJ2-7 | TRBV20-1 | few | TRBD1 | CSAPVPDRGPVEQYF | TGCAGTGCGCCCGTCCCGGACAGGGGGCCGGTGGAGCAGTACTTC
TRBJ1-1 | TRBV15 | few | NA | CATSRGGAMNTEAFF | TGTGCCACCAGCCGCGGGGGGGCCATGAACACTGAAGCTTTCTTT